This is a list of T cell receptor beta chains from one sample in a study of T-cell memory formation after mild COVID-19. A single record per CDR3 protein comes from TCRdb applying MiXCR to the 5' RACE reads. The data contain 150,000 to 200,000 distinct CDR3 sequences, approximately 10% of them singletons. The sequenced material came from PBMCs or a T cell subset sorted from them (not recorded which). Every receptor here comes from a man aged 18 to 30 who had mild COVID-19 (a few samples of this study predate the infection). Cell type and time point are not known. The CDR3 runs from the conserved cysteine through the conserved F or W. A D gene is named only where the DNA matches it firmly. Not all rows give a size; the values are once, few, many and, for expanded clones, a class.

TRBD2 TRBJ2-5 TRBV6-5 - CASSPDLGGRTQYF TGTGCCAGCAGCCCTGACTTGGGGGGGAGGACCCAGTACTTC
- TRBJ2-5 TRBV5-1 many CASSLVGETQYF TGTGCCAGCAGCTTAGTGGGGGAGACCCAGTACTTC
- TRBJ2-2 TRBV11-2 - CASSLAMGGTGELFF TGTGCCAGCAGCTTAGCGATGGGGGGCACCGGGGAGCTGTTTTTT
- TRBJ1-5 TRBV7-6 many CASSLGGNSNQPQHF TGTGCCAGCAGCTTAGGGGGTAATAGCAATCAGCCCCAGCATTTT
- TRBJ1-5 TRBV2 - CASSERTDNQPQHF TGTGCCAGCAGTGAACGGACAGACAATCAGCCCCAGCATTTT
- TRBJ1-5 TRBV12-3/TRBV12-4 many CASSLAVDQPQHF TGTGCCAGCAGTTTAGCCGTGGATCAGCCCCAGCATTTT
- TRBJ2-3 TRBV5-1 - CASSLGPGGTDTQYF TGCGCCAGCAGCTTGGGGCCTGGGGGCACAGATACGCAGTATTTT
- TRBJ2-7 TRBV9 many CASKYWEQYF TGTGCCAGCAAGTACTGGGAGCAGTACTTC
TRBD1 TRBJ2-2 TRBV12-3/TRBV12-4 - CASSFGTGVGELFF TGTGCCAGCAGTTTCGGGACAGGGGTTGGAGAGCTGTTTTTT
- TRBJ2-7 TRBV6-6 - CASTTMDRTYEQYF TGTGCCAGCACAACAATGGACAGAACCTACGAGCAGTACTTC
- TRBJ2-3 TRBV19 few CASSTGDTQYF TGTGCCAGTAGTACTGGGGATACGCAGTATTTT
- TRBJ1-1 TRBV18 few CASYQTGLNTEAFF TGTGCCAGCTACCAGACGGGACTGAACACTGAAGCTTTCTTT
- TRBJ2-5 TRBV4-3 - CASSSIPQGETQYF TGCGCCAGCAGCTCCATTCCGCAGGGGGAGACCCAGTACTTC